This record looks at one T cell receptor beta chain sequence and its context. CDR1 is LNHDA, CDR2 SQIVND, per germline (reference sequence). The CDR3 is made up of 15 amino acids. Deletions cut 3 bases from V and 2 bases from J, with 14 bases between. The source of the sample is a study of cytomegalovirus exposure and HLA in healthy donors. Clones were read by immunoSEQ multiplex PCR, and TCRdb kept only the in-frame ones, dropping some. Of roughly 250,000 clones listed, 70% to 90% were seen once; the top ten hold roughly 1.2%. This receptor was identified in a woman aged 30 to 39 in good health and CMV-seropositive. This chain uses TRBV19 with TRBJ2-7; D is uncertain. Sequenced material: PBMCs. Here the CDR3 reads CASSIGPGQTYEQYF. The DNA for the CDR3 is TGTGCCAGTAGTATCGGTCCAGGCCAGACCTACGAGCAGTACTTC.